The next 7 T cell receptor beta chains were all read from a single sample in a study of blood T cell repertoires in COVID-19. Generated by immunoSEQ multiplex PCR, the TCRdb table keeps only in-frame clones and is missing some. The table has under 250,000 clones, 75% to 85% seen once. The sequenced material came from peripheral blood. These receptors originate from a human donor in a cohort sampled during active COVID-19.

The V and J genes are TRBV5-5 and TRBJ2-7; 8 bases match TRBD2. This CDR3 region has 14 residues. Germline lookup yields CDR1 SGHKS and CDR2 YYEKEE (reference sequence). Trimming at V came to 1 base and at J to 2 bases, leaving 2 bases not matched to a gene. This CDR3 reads CASSLQREPYEQYF. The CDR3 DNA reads TGTGCCAGCAGCTTGCAGCGGGAGCCCTACGAGCAGTACTTC.

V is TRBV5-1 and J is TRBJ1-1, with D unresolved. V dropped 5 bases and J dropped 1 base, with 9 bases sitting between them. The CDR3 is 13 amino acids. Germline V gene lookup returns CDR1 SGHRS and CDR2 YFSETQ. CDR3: CASRGEENTEAFF. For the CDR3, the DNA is TGCGCCAGCAGGGGAGAAGAGAACACTGAAGCTTTCTTT.

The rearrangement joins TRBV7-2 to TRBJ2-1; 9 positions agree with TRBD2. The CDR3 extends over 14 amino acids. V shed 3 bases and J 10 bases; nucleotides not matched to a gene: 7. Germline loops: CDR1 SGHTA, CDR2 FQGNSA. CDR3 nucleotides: TGTGCCAGCAGCTTCGATGGACTAGCGATCGAGCAGTTCTTC. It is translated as CASSFDGLAIEQFF.

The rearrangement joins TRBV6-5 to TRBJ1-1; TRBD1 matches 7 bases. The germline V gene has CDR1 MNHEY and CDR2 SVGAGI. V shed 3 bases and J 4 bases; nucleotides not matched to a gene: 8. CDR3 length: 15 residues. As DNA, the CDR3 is TGTGCCAGCAGTTATCCGACAGGGTCCGGCACTGAAGCTTTCTTT. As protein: CASSYPTGSGTEAFF.

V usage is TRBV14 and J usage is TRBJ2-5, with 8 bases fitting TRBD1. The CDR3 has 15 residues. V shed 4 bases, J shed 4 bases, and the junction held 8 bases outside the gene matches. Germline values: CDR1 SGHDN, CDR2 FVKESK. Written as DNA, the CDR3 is TGTGCCAGCAGCCGATTCAGGGGGCTTGGAGAGACCCAGTACTTC. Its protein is CASSRFRGLGETQYF.

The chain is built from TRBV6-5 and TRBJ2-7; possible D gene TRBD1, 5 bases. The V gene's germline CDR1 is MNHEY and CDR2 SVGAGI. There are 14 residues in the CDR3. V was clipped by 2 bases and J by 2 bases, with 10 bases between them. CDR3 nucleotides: TGTGCCAGCAGTTACGACAGCTTAACCTACGAGCAGTACTTC. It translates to CASSYDSLTYEQYF.

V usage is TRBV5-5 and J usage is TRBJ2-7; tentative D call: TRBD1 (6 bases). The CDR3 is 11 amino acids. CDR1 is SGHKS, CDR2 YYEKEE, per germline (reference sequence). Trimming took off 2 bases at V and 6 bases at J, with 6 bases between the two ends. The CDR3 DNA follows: TGTGCCAGCAGCTTAGGGGGCGAGCAGTACTTC. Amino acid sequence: CASSLGGEQYF.